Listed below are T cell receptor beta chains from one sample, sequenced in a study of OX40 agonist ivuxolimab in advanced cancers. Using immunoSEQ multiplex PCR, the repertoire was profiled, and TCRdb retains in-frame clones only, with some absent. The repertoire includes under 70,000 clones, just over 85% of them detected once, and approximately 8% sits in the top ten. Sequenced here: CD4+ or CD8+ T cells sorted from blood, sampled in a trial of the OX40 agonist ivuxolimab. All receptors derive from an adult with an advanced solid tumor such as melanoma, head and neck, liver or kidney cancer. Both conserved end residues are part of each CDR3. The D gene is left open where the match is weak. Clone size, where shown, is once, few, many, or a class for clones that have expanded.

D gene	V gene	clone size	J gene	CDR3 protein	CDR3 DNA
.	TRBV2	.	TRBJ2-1	CASTPWQGSYNEQFF	TGTGCCAGCACTCCTTGGCAGGGCTCCTACAATGAGCAGTTCTTC
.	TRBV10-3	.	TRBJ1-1	CAISFRVNTEAFF	TGTGCCATCAGCTTCCGGGTGAACACTGAAGCTTTCTTT
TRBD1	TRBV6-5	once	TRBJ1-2	CASSYAGGGYGYTF	TGTGCCAGCAGTTACGCAGGGGGGGGCTATGGCTACACCTTC
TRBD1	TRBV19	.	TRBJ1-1	CASYDRGKTEAFF	TGTGCCAGTTACGACAGGGGAAAAACTGAAGCTTTCTTT
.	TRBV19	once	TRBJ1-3	CASIEGSGNTIYF	TGTGCCAGTATAGAAGGGAGTGGAAACACCATATATTTT
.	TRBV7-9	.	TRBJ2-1	CASSTQRQSSYNEQFF	TGTGCCAGCAGCACACAGCGACAGAGCTCCTACAATGAGCAGTTCTTC
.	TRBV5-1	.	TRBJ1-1	CASSLWGAANTEAFF	TGCGCCAGCAGCTTGTGGGGGGCCGCGAACACTGAAGCTTTCTTT
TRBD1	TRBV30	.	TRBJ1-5	CAWRRTGGTGGGQPQHF	TGTGCCTGGAGAAGGACAGGGGGCACGGGAGGGGGTCAGCCCCAGCATTTT
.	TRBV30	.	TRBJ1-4	CAREREGEAEKLFF	TGTGCCAGAGAGCGAGAGGGCGAAGCTGAAAAACTGTTTTTT
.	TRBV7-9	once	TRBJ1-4	CASSLSGSREKLFF	TGTGCCAGCAGCTTGAGCGGAAGCAGAGAAAAACTGTTTTTT
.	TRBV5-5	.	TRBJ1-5	CASSLVGSSNQPQHF	TGTGCCAGCAGCTTAGTAGGGTCGAGCAATCAGCCCCAGCATTTT
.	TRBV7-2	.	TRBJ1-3	CASSLSGNTIYF	TGTGCCAGCAGCCTCTCTGGAAACACCATATATTTT
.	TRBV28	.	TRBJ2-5	CASSLSEKETQYF	TGTGCCAGCAGTTTATCTGAAAAAGAGACCCAGTACTTC
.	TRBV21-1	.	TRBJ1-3	CASSKVVRELEKPSGNTIYF	TGTGCCAGCAGCAAAGTGGTCAGGGAGCTAGAGAAACCCTCTGGAAACACCATATATTTT
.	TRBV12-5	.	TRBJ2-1	CASGLFGGVYNEQFF	TGTGCTAGTGGCCTATTCGGGGGAGTATACAATGAGCAGTTCTTC
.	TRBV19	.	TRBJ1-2	CASSPSRGGGYGYTF	TGTGCCAGTAGTCCCTCGAGAGGAGGTGGCTATGGCTACACCTTC
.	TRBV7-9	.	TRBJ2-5	CASSLTGLGETQYF	TGTGCCAGCAGCTTAACAGGCTTGGGAGAGACCCAGTACTTC
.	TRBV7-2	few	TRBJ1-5	CASSLAFNQPQHF	TGTGCCAGCAGCCTAGCGTTCAATCAGCCCCAGCATTTT
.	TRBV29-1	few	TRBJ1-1	CSVGRPLLNTEAFF	TGCAGCGTTGGCCGGCCACTTTTGAACACTGAAGCTTTCTTT
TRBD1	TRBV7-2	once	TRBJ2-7	CASSRQGLGQAEQYF	TGTGCCAGCAGCCGACAGGGCTTAGGCCAAGCCGAGCAGTACTTC
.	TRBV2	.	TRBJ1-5	CASSPDSYNQPQHF	TGTGCCAGCAGCCCCGACAGTTACAATCAGCCCCAGCATTTT
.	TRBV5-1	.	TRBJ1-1	CASSLTQGQDTEAFF	TGCGCCAGCAGCTTAACACAGGGTCAGGACACTGAAGCTTTCTTT
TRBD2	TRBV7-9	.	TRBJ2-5	CASSLFGGGETQYF	TGTGCCAGCAGCCTCTTCGGCGGGGGAGAGACCCAGTACTTC
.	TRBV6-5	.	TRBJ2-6	CASRRRAGANVLTF	TGTGCCAGCAGACGGCGGGCTGGGGCCAACGTCCTGACTTTC
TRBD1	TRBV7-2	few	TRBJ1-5	CASSLGVGIQGRSQHF	TGTGCCAGCAGCTTAGGAGTGGGAATACAGGGGAGAAGCCAGCATTTT
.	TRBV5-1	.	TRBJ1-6	CASSRPISPLHF	TGCGCCAGCAGCCGCCCAATTTCACCCCTCCACTTT
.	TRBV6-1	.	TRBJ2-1	CASSEGGGHINEQFF	TGTGCCAGCAGTGAGGGTGGAGGGCACATAAATGAGCAGTTCTTC
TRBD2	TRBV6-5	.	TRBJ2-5	CASNERGIGETQYF	TGTGCCAGCAATGAGCGGGGGATTGGGGAGACCCAGTACTTC
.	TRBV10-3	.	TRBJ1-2	CAISGVEGSYGYTF	TGTGCCATCAGTGGGGTAGAGGGGAGCTATGGCTACACCTTC
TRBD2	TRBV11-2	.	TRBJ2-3	CASSSPGLAGTDTQYF	TGTGCCAGCAGTTCGCCGGGACTAGCGGGGACCGATACGCAGTATTTT
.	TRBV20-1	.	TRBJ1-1	CSLGPNTEAFF	TGCAGTCTTGGACCGAACACTGAAGCTTTCTTT
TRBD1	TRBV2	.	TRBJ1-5	CASSAQGVGQPQHF	TGTGCCAGCAGTGCACAGGGGGTAGGTCAGCCCCAGCATTTT
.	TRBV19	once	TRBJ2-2	CASSIIARGTGELFF	TGTGCCAGCAGTATTATCGCCCGAGGCACCGGGGAGCTGTTTTTT
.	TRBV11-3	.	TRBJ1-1	CASSLFSNTEAFF	TGTGCCAGCAGCTTATTCAGTAACACTGAAGCTTTCTTT
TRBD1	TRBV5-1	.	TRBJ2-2	CASRPWDRVVSGELFF	TGCGCCAGCAGGCCTTGGGACAGGGTTGTTTCCGGGGAGCTGTTTTTT
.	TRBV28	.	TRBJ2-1	CASSPGVRARDEQFF	TGTGCCAGCAGTCCCGGAGTCCGGGCGCGGGATGAGCAGTTCTTC
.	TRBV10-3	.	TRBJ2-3	CAAGSLRTTGGTDTQYF	TGTGCCGCCGGTTCTCTTAGGACAACAGGAGGCACAGATACGCAGTATTTT
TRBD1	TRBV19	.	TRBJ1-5	CASSATGGRNQPQHF	TGTGCCAGTAGTGCTACAGGGGGCCGCAATCAGCCCCAGCATTTT
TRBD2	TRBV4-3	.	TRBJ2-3	CASSQVSTSGSTDTQYF	TGCGCCAGCAGCCAAGTGTCGACTAGCGGTAGCACAGATACGCAGTATTTT
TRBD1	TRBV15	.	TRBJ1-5	CATSNRGSGNQPQHF	TGTGCCACCTCGAACAGGGGGTCAGGCAATCAGCCCCAGCATTTT